This note documents a single T cell receptor beta chain sequence. At one of its ends the junction is not consistent with the germline gene, which may arise from a read error. This CDR3 comprises 15 residues. These data are taken from a study of molecular identifiers for immune sequencing clone quantification. Via MiXCR, TCRdb re-called the PCR reads, giving one row per CDR3 protein. Among some 590,000 distinct CDR3 sequences listed, over 25% were seen once. The receptor's source is a human donor in good health. Some libraries in this study had Jurkat cell RNA spiked in. Source material: naive CD8+ T cells from blood, with Jurkat cell RNA spiked in. Subset specified: FACS-sorted CD8+CD4-CCR7+CD45RA+ naive T cells. The chain recombines TRBV5-3 with TRBJ2-5; D gene unclear. TRBV5-3 is annotated as an ORF whose role is uncertain. The CDR3 DNA is TGTGCCAGCAGCTTGGTTAGTCACTCACAAGAGACCCAGTACTTC. It yields the protein CASSLVSHSQETQYF.